A single sample gave rise to the 26 T cell receptor beta chains below, sequenced in a study of T cell responses to AZD1222 COVID-19 vaccine. The table came from immunoSEQ multiplex PCR; TCRdb's copy has only in-frame clones and leaves some out. The sample includes 80,000 or so clones, approximately 90% seen only once; the top ten take about 1.6%. Sequences were derived from peripheral blood, sampled on day 0 of AZD1222 vaccination. These receptor sequences come from an adult in good health.

The J gene is TRBJ1-6, the V gene TRBV30; D possibly corresponds to TRBD1 (5 bases). The CDR3 consists of 13 residues. CDR1 and CDR2 (germline): GTSNPN, SVGIG (reference sequence). In DNA form, the CDR3 reads TGTGCTTATACCATCCTCGGGGACTCACCCCTCCACTTT. This sequence encodes CAYTILGDSPLHF.

The chain combines TRBV5-5 with TRBJ1-1; 8 positions agree with TRBD1. There are 16 residues in the CDR3. CDR1 and CDR2 (germline): SGHKS, YYEKEE (reference sequence). V trimming: 4 bases; J trimming: 5 bases; junction bases outside the gene matches: 13. The CDR3 spells CASSKTQGALRTEAFF. The CDR3 DNA is TGTGCCAGCAGCAAAACTCAGGGGGCCCTGCGGACTGAAGCTTTCTTT.

A single count supports this clone. The rearrangement uses TRBV3-1 (or the pseudogene TRBV3-2) and TRBJ1-1; D uncertain. V shed 1 base and J shed 3 bases, with 9 bases lying between them. The germline gives CDR1 LGHDT, CDR2 YNNKEL (reference sequence). The CDR3 contains 14 residues. The chain's CDR3 is CASSQGFRYTEAFF. The CDR3 DNA follows: TGTGCCAGCAGCCAAGGTTTTCGATACACTGAAGCTTTCTTT.

V usage is TRBV20-1 and J usage is TRBJ2-5; weak D call: TRBD1 (5 bases). The CDR3 sequence is 12 residues long. With 3 bases removed from V and 5 bases from J, the gap between germline ends came to 10 bases. The germline CDR1 and CDR2 sequences are DFQATT and SNEGSKA (reference sequence). For the CDR3, the DNA is TGCAGTGCTAGTGGGGCTGAGGAGACCCAGTACTTC. Translation: CSASGAEETQYF.

The gene calls are TRBV11-3 and TRBJ2-1; no reliable D call. The CDR3 spans 17 residues. Germline-derived CDR1 and CDR2 are SGHNT and YENEEA. Trimming took off 1 base at V and 2 bases at J, with 15 bases between the two ends. CDR3 nucleotides: TGTGCCAGCAGCTTAGGGTTGTCGAGGTACCCCTACAATGAGCAGTTCTTC. Protein sequence: CASSLGLSRYPYNEQFF.

V and J are TRBV19 and TRBJ1-2; D is perhaps TRBD1 (6 bases). V shed 7 bases and J shed 5 bases, with 14 bases lying between them. The length of the CDR3 is 13 residues. Germline V gives CDR1 LNHDA, CDR2 SQIVND (reference sequence). As DNA, the CDR3 is TGTGCCAGTACCGGACAGCTACAATATGGCTACACCTTC. This gives the protein CASTGQLQYGYTF.

This chain links TRBV3-1 (or the pseudogene TRBV3-2) with TRBJ1-2; no definite D call. The V end lost 0 bases, the J end lost 3 bases, and 14 bases lay between the germline ends. This CDR3 has 16 amino acids. Per the germline V gene, CDR1 is LGHDT and CDR2 is YNNKEL (reference sequence). CDR3 residues: CASSQDPYGYDYGYTF. CDR3 coding DNA: TGTGCCAGCAGCCAAGATCCCTACGGGTACGACTATGGCTACACCTTC.

The rearrangement links TRBV12-2 to TRBJ1-3. TRBV12-2 is described as a pseudogene. The CDR3 is 12 residues long. In nucleotides, the CDR3 is TGTGCAAACCCTGGTTCTGGAAACACCATATATTTT. Translating it yields CANPGSGNTIYF.

The chain employs TRBV7-3 and TRBJ2-2; 10 bases are a match to TRBD1. The CDR3 covers 16 residues. Germline CDR1 SGHTA, CDR2 FQGTGA. The V segment lost 5 bases and the J segment 6 bases; nucleotides outside the gene matches: 9. The CDR3 DNA sequence: TGTGCCAGCAGCCACTTTCCGGGACAGGGGTCCGGGGAGCTGTTTTTT. Translation: CASSHFPGQGSGELFF.

Regarding this clone: One junction end does not reproduce the germline sequence, and a read error may be involved. The V and J genes are TRBV12-5 and TRBJ1-4; perhaps TRBD1 as D (5 bases). This CDR3 spans 12 amino acids. Germline V gene data show CDR1 as LGHNT and CDR2 as FRNRAP. CDR3 in DNA: TGTGCTAGTGGTTTGTCCTCCGTGGACATTGTGTTC. Amino acid sequence: CASGLSSVDIVF.

The rearrangement joins TRBV21-1 to TRBJ2-1; TRBD2 is the table's D call, not checked against the DNA. TRBV21-1 counts as a pseudogene. The CDR3 is 16 amino acids. Written as DNA, the CDR3 is TGTGCCAGCAGCAAGTACCAGCGGGAGACCCACAATGAGCAGTTCTTC. This gives the protein CASSKYQRETHNEQFF.

The V and J genes are TRBV19 and TRBJ1-1; D uncertain. Germline-derived CDR1 and CDR2 are LNHDA and SQIVND (reference sequence). The CDR3 is 16 amino acids. Trimming removed 0 bases at V and 1 base at J, with 12 bases between. CDR3 loop: CASSIDRGLSNTEAFF. In DNA form, the CDR3 reads TGTGCCAGTAGTATAGATCGAGGGCTATCGAACACTGAAGCTTTCTTT.

The chain couples TRBV28 to TRBJ1-2; D is unresolved. CDR1 MDHEN and CDR2 SYDVKM come from the germline V gene. V was clipped by 2 bases and J by 0 bases, with 7 bases between them. This CDR3 has 14 amino acids. The CDR3 nucleotides are TGTGCCAGCAGTTTAAAGGAGCCTAACTATGGCTACACCTTC. It yields the protein CASSLKEPNYGYTF.

V usage is TRBV3-1 (or the pseudogene TRBV3-2) and J usage is TRBJ1-2; 10 bases agree with TRBD1. Germline trimming cut 4 bases from V and 4 bases from J; bases unmatched to any gene: 9. Germline V CDR1 and CDR2: LGHDT, YNNKEL (reference sequence). The CDR3 contains 16 residues. CDR3 sequence: CASSRTGTGATYGYTF. The CDR3 nucleotides read TGTGCCAGCAGCCGAACCGGGACAGGGGCTACCTATGGCTACACCTTC.

This sequence joins TRBV20-1 and TRBJ2-2, with D hard to call. This CDR3 has 11 amino acids. Germline CDR1 is DFQATT and CDR2 is SNEGSKA (reference sequence). The V gene lost 1 base and the J gene lost 10 bases, with 7 bases spanning the gap. CDR3 amino acids: CSARGPSELFF. The CDR3 DNA sequence: TGCAGTGCTAGAGGCCCGTCGGAGCTGTTTTTT.

V usage is TRBV7-3 and J usage is TRBJ2-5; TRBD1 matches 8 bases. From germline, CDR1 is SGHTA and CDR2 FQGTGA. This CDR3 is built from 15 residues. Trimming at V came to 4 bases and at J to 1 base, leaving 5 bases not matched to a gene. The CDR3 coding sequence is TGTGCCAGCAGCTGGGGGGACAGGCCCCAAGAGACCCAGTACTTC. Encoded protein: CASSWGDRPQETQYF. Drawing the rest from reference TRBV7-3 and TRBJ2-5, the complete variable domain is GAGVSQTPSNKVTEKGKYVELRCDPISGHTALYWYRQSLGQGPEFLIYFQGTGAADDSGLPNDRFFAVRPEGSVSTLKIQRTERGDSAVYLCASSWGDRPQETQYFGPGTRLLVL.

This rearrangement joins TRBV15 to TRBJ2-3, with D hard to call. This CDR3 is built from 16 residues. Per the germline V gene, CDR1 is LNHNV and CDR2 is YYDKDF (reference sequence). V was clipped by 0 bases and J by 4 bases, with 14 bases between them. The chain's CDR3 is CATSRDALGQADTQYF. The CDR3 DNA follows: TGTGCCACCAGCAGAGATGCCCTAGGGCAGGCAGATACGCAGTATTTT.

The gene calls are TRBV27 and TRBJ1-2; TRBD1 might be the D (5 bases). The CDR3 runs to 15 residues. Trimming removed 3 bases at V and 2 bases at J, with 13 bases between. Per germline, CDR1 MNHEY and CDR2 SMNVEV (reference sequence). The CDR3 sequence: CASSFQAGSNYGYTF. CDR3 DNA: TGTGCCAGCAGTTTTCAAGCAGGGAGCAACTATGGCTACACCTTC.

Written as DNA, the CDR3 is TGTGCCAGCAGTTACTCCCCCCCGGTCCTTAGGGAGCAGTTCTTC. It codes for CASSYSPPVLREQFF. This chain joins TRBV6-2 or TRBV6-3 and TRBJ2-1; D remains ambiguous. V was pared by 0 bases and J by 10 bases, with 16 bases between. The germline CDR1 and CDR2 sequences are MNHEY and SVGEGT. The CDR3 is made up of 15 amino acids.

V is TRBV30 and J is TRBJ1-5; D is possibly TRBD1 (5 bases). V dropped 5 bases and J dropped 3 bases, with 11 bases sitting between them. The CDR3 totals 13 residues. Germline V gives CDR1 GTSNPN, CDR2 SVGIG (reference sequence). CDR3 protein: CAWGDSLNQPQHF. DNA for the CDR3: TGTGCCTGGGGCGACAGCCTCAATCAGCCCCAGCATTTT.

The J gene is TRBJ2-1, the V gene TRBV4-3; 12 bases match TRBD2. V gave up 0 bases and J gave up 2 bases; unmatched junction bases: 11. The germline V gene has CDR1 LGHNA and CDR2 YSLEER. This CDR3 spans 20 amino acids. The CDR3 sequence is CASSQEVETSGSVTYNEQFF. CDR3 sequence (DNA): TGCGCCAGCAGCCAAGAGGTAGAGACTAGCGGGAGTGTTACCTACAATGAGCAGTTCTTC.

This chain connects TRBV21-1 to TRBJ2-7; TRBD1, the table's D call, lacks a check against the DNA. TRBV21-1 is a pseudogene segment. This CDR3 contains 14 residues. DNA of the CDR3: TGTGCCAGCAGCCGTGGGGGCCTAACCTACGAGCAGTACTTC. Translating it yields CASSRGGLTYEQYF.

The chain combines TRBV18 with TRBJ2-2; 9 bases map to TRBD1. Germline CDR1 is KGHSH and CDR2 is LQKENI. J gave up 7 bases and V 6 bases, and 3 bases lay outside the gene matches. The CDR3 has 13 residues. CDR3 in DNA: TGTGCCAGCTCGGGACAGGGTGACGGGGAGCTGTTTTTT. As protein: CASSGQGDGELFF.

Of note for this clone: Other DNA sequences in the same sample also yield this CDR3. The chain links TRBV19 to TRBJ1-1, with D possibly TRBD1 on 6 matching bases. This CDR3 contains 12 residues. V lost 6 bases, J lost 7 bases, and 12 bases lay in between. Germline CDR1 and CDR2: LNHDA and SQIVND (reference sequence). In DNA form, the CDR3 reads TGTGCCAGTAGACCACAGGGTGGTGAAGCTTTCTTT. Amino acid sequence: CASRPQGGEAFF.

V and J are TRBV7-9 and TRBJ2-5; 8 bases agree with TRBD1. Germline CDR1 SEHNR, CDR2 FQNEAQ (reference sequence). The CDR3 extends over 14 amino acids. The trim removed 2 bases at V and 4 bases at J, leaving 3 bases unmatched. This chain's CDR3 is CASSLKDRAETQYF. The CDR3 nucleotides read TGTGCCAGCAGCTTAAAGGACAGGGCAGAGACCCAGTACTTC. Full variable domain (outside the CDR3, taken from reference TRBV7-9 and TRBJ2-5): DTGVSQNPRHKITKRGQNVTFRCDPISEHNRLYWYRQTLGQGPEFLTYFQNEAQLEKSRLLSDRFSAERPKGSFSTLEIQRTEQGDSAMYLCASSLKDRAETQYFGPGTRLLVL.

The V gene is TRBV7-3, the J gene TRBJ2-5; the D is unclear. Looked up from germline, CDR1 is SGHTA and CDR2 is FQGTGA. Trimming stripped 5 bases from V and 5 bases from J, with 21 bases between. The CDR3 sequence is 16 residues long. This chain's CDR3 is CASSRPKPGLRETQYF. CDR3 DNA: TGTGCCAGCAGCCGCCCAAAGCCCGGTTTAAGGGAGACCCAGTACTTC.